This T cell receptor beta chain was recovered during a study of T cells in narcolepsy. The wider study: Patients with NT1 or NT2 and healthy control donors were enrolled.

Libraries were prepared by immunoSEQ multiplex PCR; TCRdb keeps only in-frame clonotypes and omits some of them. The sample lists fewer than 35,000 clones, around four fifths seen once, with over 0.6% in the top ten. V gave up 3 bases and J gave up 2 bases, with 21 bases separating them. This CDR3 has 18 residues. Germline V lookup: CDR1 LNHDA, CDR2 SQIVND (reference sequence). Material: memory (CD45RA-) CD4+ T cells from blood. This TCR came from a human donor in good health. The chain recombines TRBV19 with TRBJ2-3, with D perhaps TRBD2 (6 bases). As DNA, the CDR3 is TGTGCCAGTAGTATTAAGAATTTTGGAGCGGGCACCACAGATACGCAGTATTTT. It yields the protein CASSIKNFGAGTTDTQYF.